These 18 T cell receptor beta chains were sequenced from one sample in a study of blood T cells in healthy people across ages. A second PCR, run for roughly 7 to 12 cycles, used a sample-barcoded 5' primer plus a J-beta primer mix. TCRdb recomputed calls from the 5' RACE reads with MiXCR, one row per CDR3 protein. The sample shows 1.5 million to 2 million distinct CDR3 sequences, about 49% of them seen only once. Sequences were obtained from blood. These receptor sequences come from a woman aged 40 to 49 in good health.

This clonotype was counted a few times. The CDR3 protein is CSARVVGEPDTQYF. The CDR3 DNA follows: TGCAGTGCTAGAGTAGTAGGGGAGCCAGATACGCAGTATTTT. The rearrangement joins TRBV20-1 to TRBJ2-3; the D call may be TRBD1 or TRBD2 (5 bases each). Germline CDR1 and CDR2: DFQATT and SNEGSKA (reference sequence). The V end lost 1 base, the J end lost 4 bases, and 12 bases lay between the germline ends. This CDR3 comprises 14 residues.

The chain links TRBV20-1 to TRBJ1-5; 7 bases are a match to TRBD1. The V and J ends lost 7 bases and 2 bases, in that order; junction bases with no gene match: 14. The CDR3 loop spans 16 amino acids. In germline, CDR1 is DFQATT, CDR2 SNEGSKA (reference sequence). The CDR3 DNA reads TGCAGTGTTAAGTACAGGGGAATGGTTGGCAATCAGCCCCAGCATTTT. This sequence encodes CSVKYRGMVGNQPQHF.

Many counts were recorded for this clonotype. The chain combines TRBV20-1 with TRBJ2-7; D not certain. This CDR3 comprises 15 residues. The germline V gene encodes CDR1 DFQATT and CDR2 SNEGSKA (reference sequence). The V gene lost 0 bases and the J gene lost 2 bases, with 14 bases spanning the gap. CDR3 DNA sequence: TGCAGTGCTAGAGATCTACGGAGCCGCCCCTACGAGCAGTACTTC. Its protein is CSARDLRSRPYEQYF.

CDR3 in amino acids: CAISESLTSGGPYNEQFF. In DNA form, the CDR3 reads TGTGCCATCAGTGAGTCGTTAACTAGCGGGGGACCCTACAATGAGCAGTTCTTC. J is TRBJ2-1 and V is TRBV10-3, with 11 nucleotides matching TRBD2. Germline V lookup: CDR1 ENHRY, CDR2 SYGVKD. The CDR3 is 18 residues long. V shed 0 bases, J shed 2 bases, and the junction held 6 bases outside the gene matches.

This clonotype was counted a single time. This chain links TRBV11-3 with TRBJ2-5, with D perhaps matching TRBD1 (5 bases). Trimming took 5 bases from V and 11 from J, leaving 24 bases between them. The germline CDR1 and CDR2 sequences are SGHNT and YENEEA. CDR3 length: 15 amino acids. The CDR3 is CASSIGTGFGNEQYF. The CDR3, as DNA: TGTGCCAGCAGCATCGGAACAGGATTTGGCAATGAGCAGTACTTC.

The chain recombines TRBV3-1 with TRBJ2-7, with 9 positions matching TRBD1. Germline V gene lookup returns CDR1 LGHDT and CDR2 YNNKEL (reference sequence). CDR3 size: 17 residues. The V segment lost 3 bases and the J segment 0 bases; nucleotides outside the gene matches: 9. Here the CDR3 DNA reads TGTGCCAGCAGCCACGCGCCTGGGACAGGGAGCTCCTACGAGCAGTACTTC. Encoded protein: CASSHAPGTGSSYEQYF.

This chain uses TRBV20-1 with TRBJ2-3; no definite D call. The CDR3 has 13 residues. Deletions cut 8 bases from V and 6 bases from J, with 18 bases between. Germline V gene lookup returns CDR1 DFQATT and CDR2 SNEGSKA (reference sequence). CDR3 DNA sequence: TGCAGTCTTGAGGCTCGGAATGTCGATACGCAGTATTTT. Translated: CSLEARNVDTQYF.

The J gene is TRBJ1-5, the V gene TRBV6-6, with D possibly matching TRBD1 (6 bases). Per the germline V gene, CDR1 is MNHNY and CDR2 is SVGAGI (reference sequence). The CDR3 runs 14 residues. V lost 9 bases to trimming and J lost 3 bases, with 15 bases between them. CDR3 bases: TGTGCCAGTAAGACAGGACAGCCCAATCAGCCCCAGCATTTT. Residues: CASKTGQPNQPQHF.

The table lists this clonotype with a few counts. The rearrangement links TRBV29-1 to TRBJ1-2; 12 nucleotides line up with TRBD1. This CDR3 comprises 13 residues. Germline trimming cut 7 bases from V and 6 bases from J; bases unmatched to any gene: 6. Germline CDR1 and CDR2: SQVTM and ANQGSEA. CDR3 residues: CSDWDRGQDGYTF. DNA for the CDR3: TGCAGCGACTGGGACAGGGGGCAGGATGGCTACACCTTC.

V and J are TRBV2 and TRBJ2-1, with 7 bases fitting TRBD2. Unmatched junction bases numbered 8, after V lost 5 bases and J lost 10 bases. The CDR3 loop spans 13 amino acids. In germline, CDR1 is SNHLY, CDR2 FYNNEI. DNA for the CDR3: TGTGCCAGCAGTCTCGGACTAGTTGGCGAGCAGTTCTTC. It encodes CASSLGLVGEQFF.

The V gene is TRBV6-5, the J gene TRBJ2-1; D unclear. The CDR3 loop spans 13 amino acids. CDR1 is MNHEY and CDR2 is SVGAGI in the germline V gene. V was cut by 6 bases and J by 3 bases, with 9 bases left in between. In DNA form, the CDR3 reads TGTGCCAGCAGGGTGGGCGACTACAATGAGCAGTTCTTC. Translating it yields CASRVGDYNEQFF.

The V gene is TRBV7-8, the J gene TRBJ2-7; D is possibly TRBD1 (6 bases). Per the germline V gene, CDR1 is SGHVS and CDR2 is FQNEAQ. The length of the CDR3 is 15 residues. The germline V and J ends were trimmed by 5 bases and 3 bases, with 17 bases remaining between them. CDR3 coding DNA: TGTGCCAGCAGCGGATTCACAGGGAGAGACTACGAGCAGTACTTC. It codes for CASSGFTGRDYEQYF.

This sequence joins TRBV10-3 and TRBJ2-1; 9 nucleotides match TRBD2. CDR3 length: 15 amino acids. Germline CDR1 ENHRY, CDR2 SYGVKD. Trimming removed 6 bases from V and 3 bases from J; junction bases left unmatched: 6. The CDR3 sequence is CAISPGTSFYNEQFF. The CDR3, as DNA: TGTGCCATCAGCCCTGGGACTAGCTTCTACAATGAGCAGTTCTTC.

This clonotype was detected a few times. This chain joins TRBV20-1 and TRBJ2-1; tentative D call: TRBD1 (5 bases). Per the germline V gene, CDR1 is DFQATT and CDR2 is SNEGSKA (reference sequence). The length of the CDR3 is 14 residues. V was shortened by 0 bases and J by 8 bases, with 14 bases between the two germline ends. In DNA form, the CDR3 reads TGCAGTGCTAGAGATAGGGTAGGGGTATATGAGCAGTTCTTC. This gives the protein CSARDRVGVYEQFF.

The chain recombines TRBV9 with TRBJ2-1; 7 nucleotides line up with TRBD2. This CDR3 spans 15 amino acids. Germline CDR1 reads SGDLS; CDR2 reads YYNGEE. The ends lost 0 bases at V and 7 bases at J; junction bases unmatched: 7. The CDR3, as DNA: TGTGCCAGCAGCGTAGGGGAGGGCAGGGTAAATGAGCAGTTCTTC. Amino acids: CASSVGEGRVNEQFF.

This chain links TRBV10-3 with TRBJ2-1; TRBD2 matches at 11 bases. V dropped 0 bases and J dropped 4; count of bases not matched to a gene: 11. The CDR3 contains 19 residues. The V gene's germline CDR1 is ENHRY and CDR2 SYGVKD. The chain's CDR3 is CAISESLAGGSTDYNEQFF. The CDR3 DNA reads TGTGCCATCAGTGAGTCCCTAGCGGGGGGATCAACAGATTACAATGAGCAGTTCTTC.

The chain uses TRBV6-2 or TRBV6-3 and TRBJ2-3; D remains unclear. The germline V gene encodes CDR1 MNHEY and CDR2 SVGEGT. Trimming removed 0 bases at V and 1 base at J, with 20 bases between. This CDR3 contains 19 residues. The CDR3 loop reads CASSYSSVGSAPGTDTQYF. The CDR3 region has the DNA TGTGCCAGCAGTTACTCCAGTGTAGGATCGGCCCCGGGCACAGATACGCAGTATTTT.

The chain recombines TRBV7-2 with TRBJ2-5, with TRBD2 matching over 10 bases. Trimming removed 2 bases from V and 5 bases from J; junction bases left unmatched: 8. This CDR3 region has 16 residues. Germline V gene lookup returns CDR1 SGHTA and CDR2 FQGNSA. CDR3 DNA sequence: TGTGCCAGCAGCTTAATGGGCGGACTAGCGGTGGAGACCCAGTACTTC. Translation: CASSLMGGLAVETQYF.